A selection of T cell receptor beta chains follows, all from one sample in a study of blood T cell repertoires in COVID-19. TCRdb's table, derived via immunoSEQ multiplex PCR, lists solely in-frame clones and lacks some. This sample has 140,000 to 150,000 clones, with 84% found just once. Sequencing was done on a sample of peripheral blood. The receptor set was obtained from a man between 25 and 39 years old with COVID-19, enrolled during active disease. CDR3s include the opening cysteine and the closing phenylalanine or tryptophan. D genes are given only for firm matches. Clone size appears in some rows only: once, few, many, or a class for an expanded clone.

CDR3	DNA	size	D	J	V
CASSLLYPGTGFYRFSYEQYF	TGTGCCAGCAGTTTATTATACCCCGGGACAGGTTTTTATCGGTTCTCCTACGAGCAGTACTTC	few	TRBD1	TRBJ2-7	TRBV28
CASSSQGPYGYTF	TGTGCCAGCAGTAGCCAGGGGCCCTATGGCTACACCTTC	NA	NA	TRBJ1-2	TRBV28
CASTAGRGGGQPQHF	TGTGCCAGTACCGCTGGCAGAGGGGGCGGTCAGCCCCAGCATTTT	NA	TRBD1	TRBJ1-5	TRBV19
CASSQDFSAYEQYF	TGTGCCAGCAGCCAAGATTTTAGTGCCTACGAGCAGTACTTC	NA	NA	TRBJ2-7	TRBV3-1/TRBV3-2
CASRRVQAYTGELFF	TGCGCCAGCAGGCGGGTGCAGGCGTACACCGGGGAGCTGTTTTTT	NA	NA	TRBJ2-2	TRBV5-1
CASSRDRGSYEQYF	TGTGCCAGCAGTCGGGACAGGGGGTCCTACGAGCAGTACTTC	NA	TRBD1	TRBJ2-7	TRBV27
CASSKGAGRNTEAFF	TGTGCCAGTAGTAAGGGGGCAGGTCGGAACACTGAAGCTTTCTTT	NA	TRBD1	TRBJ1-1	TRBV19
CASSAYRGSNEKLFF	TGTGCCAGCAGCGCATACAGGGGCTCAAATGAAAAACTGTTTTTT	NA	TRBD1	TRBJ1-4	TRBV9
CASSSAGQGYGYTF	TGTGCCAGCAGTTCCGCGGGACAGGGATATGGCTACACCTTC	NA	TRBD1	TRBJ1-2	TRBV27
CASSPLEVAASNYGYTF	TGTGCCAGCTCACCGCTGGAGGTGGCCGCTAGTAACTATGGCTACACCTTC	NA	NA	TRBJ1-2	TRBV18
CASSVTWTSGSSGELFF	TGTGCCAGCAGCGTAACCTGGACTAGCGGGAGTAGCGGGGAGCTGTTTTTT	NA	TRBD2	TRBJ2-2	TRBV9
CASSSYAGHYYGYTF	TGTGCCAGCAGTTCCTACGCAGGACATTACTATGGCTACACCTTC	NA	NA	TRBJ1-2	TRBV27
CASSPRGMYTGELFF	TGTGCCAGCAGTCCCAGGGGGATGTACACCGGGGAGCTGTTTTTT	NA	TRBD1	TRBJ2-2	TRBV27
CASSSLGQGPKKTQYF	TGTGCCAGCAGTTCCCTTGGGCAGGGTCCAAAAAAGACCCAGTACTTC	NA	NA	TRBJ2-5	TRBV28
CATIHRESLSGANVLTF	TGTGCCACAATCCACAGGGAATCCTTGTCTGGGGCCAACGTCCTGACTTTC	NA	NA	TRBJ2-6	TRBV10-3
CASSYFSLSGNTIYF	TGTGCCAGCAGTTACTTTAGCCTCTCTGGAAACACCATATATTTT	NA	NA	TRBJ1-3	TRBV6-5
CASSNTDRGLRQPQHF	TGTGCCAGCAGCAATACAGACAGGGGGCTTCGTCAGCCCCAGCATTTT	NA	TRBD1	TRBJ1-5	TRBV28
CASSHGTGEYNEQFF	TGTGCCAGCAGCCATGGGACAGGGGAATACAATGAGCAGTTCTTC	NA	TRBD1	TRBJ2-1	TRBV4-2
CASSPSGGAGSYNEQFF	TGTGCCAGCAGTCCTTCAGGGGGCGCAGGGTCCTACAATGAGCAGTTCTTC	once	TRBD1	TRBJ2-1	TRBV6-6
CASSLGTRETQYF	TGTGCCAGCAGTTTAGGCACGAGAGAGACCCAGTACTTC	NA	NA	TRBJ2-5	TRBV12-3/TRBV12-4
CASSQDRPSPTGTDTQYF	TGCGCCAGCAGCCAAGATCGTCCTAGCCCAACGGGCACAGATACGCAGTATTTT	NA	NA	TRBJ2-3	TRBV4-1
CATSFGAKETQYF	TGTGCCACCAGTTTTGGAGCAAAAGAGACCCAGTACTTC	NA	NA	TRBJ2-5	TRBV24-1
CASSYSRSSYEQYF	TGTGCCAGCAGTTACTCGAGGAGCTCCTACGAGCAGTACTTC	NA	NA	TRBJ2-7	TRBV6-5
CASISSRDNEQFF	TGTGCCAGCATATCATCACGAGACAATGAGCAGTTCTTC	NA	NA	TRBJ2-1	TRBV2
CASRGRQPYEQYF	TGTGCCAGCAGAGGCAGACAACCCTACGAGCAGTACTTC	NA	NA	TRBJ2-7	TRBV27
CATSDGTPNGYTF	TGTGCCACCAGTGATGGGACACCCAATGGCTACACCTTC	NA	NA	TRBJ1-2	TRBV24-1
CASSQGLAGTDTQYF	TGTGCCAGCAGCCAAGGGCTAGCGGGAACAGATACGCAGTATTTT	once	TRBD2	TRBJ2-3	TRBV6-5